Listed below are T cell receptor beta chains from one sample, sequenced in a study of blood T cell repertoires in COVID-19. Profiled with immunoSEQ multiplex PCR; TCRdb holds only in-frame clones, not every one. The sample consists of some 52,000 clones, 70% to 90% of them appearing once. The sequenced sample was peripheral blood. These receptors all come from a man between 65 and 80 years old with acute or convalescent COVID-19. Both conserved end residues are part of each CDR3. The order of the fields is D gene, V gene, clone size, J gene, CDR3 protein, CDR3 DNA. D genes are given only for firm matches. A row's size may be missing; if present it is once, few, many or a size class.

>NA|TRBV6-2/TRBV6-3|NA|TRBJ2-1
CASSPLNNEQFF
TGTGCCAGCAGCCCCCTAAACAATGAGCAGTTCTTC
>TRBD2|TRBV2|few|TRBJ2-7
CASRTSAYYEQYF
TGTGCCAGCAGGACTAGCGCGTATTACGAGCAGTACTTC
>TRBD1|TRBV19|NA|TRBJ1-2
CASSPRTGGYGYTF
TGTGCCAGTAGTCCGCGGACAGGGGGCTATGGCTACACCTTC
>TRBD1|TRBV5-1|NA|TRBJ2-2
CASSLGQGDTGELFF
TGCGCCAGCAGCCTCGGACAGGGCGACACCGGGGAGCTGTTTTTT
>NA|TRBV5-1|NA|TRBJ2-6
CASSPTGAGANVLTF
TGCGCCAGCAGCCCCACGGGGGCTGGGGCCAACGTCCTGACTTTC
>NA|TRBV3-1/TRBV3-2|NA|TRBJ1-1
CASSLGRGTKAFF
TGTGCCAGCAGTCTCGGGCGGGGGACAAAAGCTTTCTTT
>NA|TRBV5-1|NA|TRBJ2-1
CASSLGSSGLYNEQFF
TGCGCCAGCAGCTTGGGTTCCAGCGGGCTCTACAATGAGCAGTTCTTC
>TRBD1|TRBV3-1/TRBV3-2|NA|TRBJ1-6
CASSQVQGGSSPLHF
TGTGCCAGCAGCCAAGTCCAAGGGGGCTCTTCACCCCTCCACTTT
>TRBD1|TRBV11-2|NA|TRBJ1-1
CASSRDRGGTEAFF
TGTGCCAGCAGCCGAGACAGGGGTGGCACTGAAGCTTTCTTT
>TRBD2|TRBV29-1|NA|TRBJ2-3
CSVEGGRARTDTQYF
TGCAGCGTTGAAGGCGGGAGGGCCCGCACAGATACGCAGTATTTT
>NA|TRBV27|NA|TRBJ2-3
CASADGHGTDTQYF
TGTGCCAGCGCAGACGGACACGGCACAGATACGCAGTATTTT
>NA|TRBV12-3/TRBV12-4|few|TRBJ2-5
CASSLARPETQYF
TGTGCCAGCAGTTTAGCGCGTCCAGAGACCCAGTACTTC
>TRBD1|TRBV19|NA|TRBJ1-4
CASSILGGLTNEKLFF
TGTGCCAGTAGTATTCTAGGGGGCTTGACTAATGAAAAACTGTTTTTT
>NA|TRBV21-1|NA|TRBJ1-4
CASSTQGAANEKLFF
TGTGCCAGCAGCACACAGGGGGCAGCTAATGAAAAACTGTTTTTT
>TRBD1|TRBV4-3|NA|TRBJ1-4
CASSFGTVNEKLFF
TGCGCCAGCAGTTTCGGGACAGTAAATGAAAAACTGTTTTTT
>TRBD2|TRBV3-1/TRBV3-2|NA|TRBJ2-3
CASSPRGLAAYTDTQYF
TGTGCCAGCAGCCCAAGGGGACTAGCGGCTTACACAGATACGCAGTATTTT
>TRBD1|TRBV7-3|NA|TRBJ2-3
CASSLTAPNRGQTDTQYF
TGTGCCAGCAGCTTAACAGCCCCGAATAGGGGGCAAACAGATACGCAGTATTTT
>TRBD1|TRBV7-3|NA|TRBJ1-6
CASSLDRGSPLHF
TGTGCCAGCAGCTTAGACAGGGGATCACCCCTCCACTTT
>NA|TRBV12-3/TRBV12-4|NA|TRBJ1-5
CASRIGDGQPQHF
TGTGCCAGCAGGATAGGGGATGGGCAGCCCCAGCATTTT
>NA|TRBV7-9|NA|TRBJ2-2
CASSSNNVNTGELFF
TGTGCCAGCAGCTCAAACAACGTGAACACCGGGGAGCTGTTTTTT
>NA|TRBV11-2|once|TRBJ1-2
CASTPGFDGYGYTF
TGTGCCAGCACCCCCGGGTTTGATGGCTATGGCTACACCTTC
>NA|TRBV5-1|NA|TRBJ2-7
CASSQARGGYEQYF
TGCGCCAGCAGCCAGGCTAGAGGGGGATACGAGCAGTACTTC
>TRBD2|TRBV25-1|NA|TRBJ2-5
CASSEFDGRAGVGTQYF
TGTGCCAGCAGTGAATTTGACGGGAGGGCCGGAGTAGGGACCCAGTACTTC
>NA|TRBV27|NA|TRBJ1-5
CASSYMTGSNQPQHF
TGTGCCAGCAGTTATATGACGGGGAGCAATCAGCCCCAGCATTTT
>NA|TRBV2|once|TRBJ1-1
CASGGVNTEAFF
TGTGCCAGCGGCGGGGTTAACACTGAAGCTTTCTTT
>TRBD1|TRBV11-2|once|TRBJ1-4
CASSPGQGATNYEKLFF
TGTGCCAGCAGCCCGGGACAGGGAGCAACTAATTATGAAAAACTGTTTTTT
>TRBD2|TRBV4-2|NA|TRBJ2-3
CASSQAPAGGAADTQYF
TGTGCCAGCAGCCAAGCGCCAGCGGGGGGGGCTGCGGATACGCAGTATTTT
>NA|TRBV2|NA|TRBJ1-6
CASSEPNFNSPLHF
TGTGCCAGCAGTGAACCTAACTTTAATTCACCCCTCCACTTT
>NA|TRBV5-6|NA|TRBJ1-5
CASSFGQSNQPQHF
TGTGCCAGCAGCTTTGGGCAGTCCAATCAGCCCCAGCATTTT
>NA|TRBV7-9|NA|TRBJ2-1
CASSLKRVLDNEQFF
TGTGCCAGCAGCTTAAAGCGAGTCCTAGACAATGAGCAGTTCTTC
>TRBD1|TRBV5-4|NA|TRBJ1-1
CASSTRQGFGNTEAFF
TGTGCCAGCAGCACCCGACAGGGCTTTGGGAACACTGAAGCTTTCTTT
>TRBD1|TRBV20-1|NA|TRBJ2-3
CSASRFPTGIDTQYF
TGCAGTGCTAGTCGGTTCCCGACAGGGATAGATACGCAGTATTTT
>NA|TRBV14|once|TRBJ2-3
CASSQDWAGFQYF
TGTGCCAGCAGCCAAGATTGGGCAGGATTCCAGTATTTT
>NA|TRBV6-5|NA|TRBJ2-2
CASSYEHRVRGELFF
TGTGCCAGCAGTTACGAGCACCGTGTCCGGGGGGAGCTGTTTTTT
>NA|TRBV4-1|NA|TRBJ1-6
CASSQGSGRVRNSPLHF
TGCGCCAGCAGCCAAGGGTCGGGGAGGGTTAGGAATTCACCCCTCCACTTT
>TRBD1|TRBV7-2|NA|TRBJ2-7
CASSWTGSSYEQYF
TGTGCCAGCAGCTGGACAGGGAGCTCCTACGAGCAGTACTTC
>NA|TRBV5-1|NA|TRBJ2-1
CASSIGETYNEQFF
TGCGCCAGCAGTATCGGTGAAACCTACAATGAGCAGTTCTTC
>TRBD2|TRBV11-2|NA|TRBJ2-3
CASSLGLGAGTDTQYF
TGTGCCAGCAGCTTAGGACTAGGAGCGGGGACAGATACGCAGTATTTT
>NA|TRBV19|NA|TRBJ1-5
CASSIPRVVGKPQHF
TGTGCCAGTAGTATACCCAGGGTCGTTGGTAAGCCCCAGCATTTT
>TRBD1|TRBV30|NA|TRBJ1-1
CAWSADRGAEAFF
TGTGCCTGGAGTGCGGACAGGGGAGCTGAAGCTTTCTTT
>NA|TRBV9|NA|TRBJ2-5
CASSHQRYQETQYF
TGTGCCAGCAGCCATCAACGGTACCAAGAGACCCAGTACTTC
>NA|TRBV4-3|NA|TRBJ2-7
CASSQDSGYEQYF
TGCGCCAGCAGCCAAGATTCCGGGTACGAGCAGTACTTC
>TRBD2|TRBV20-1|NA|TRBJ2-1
CSASTTGVAGISYNEQFF
TGCAGTGCTAGTACGACGGGGGTAGCGGGGATCTCCTACAATGAGCAGTTCTTC
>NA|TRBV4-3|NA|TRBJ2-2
CASSQETSSNTGELFF
TGCGCCAGCAGCCAAGAAACTAGCTCAAACACCGGGGAGCTGTTTTTT
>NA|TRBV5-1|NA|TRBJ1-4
CASSYRDTDEKLFF
TGCGCCAGCAGCTACCGGGACACCGATGAAAAACTGTTTTTT
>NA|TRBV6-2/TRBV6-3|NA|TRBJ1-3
CASSSGGVSGNTIYF
TGTGCCAGCAGCTCCGGAGGGGTCTCTGGAAACACCATATATTTT
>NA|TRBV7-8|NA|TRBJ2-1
CASSSPWDLHNEQFF
TGTGCCAGCAGCTCCCCGTGGGACTTACACAATGAGCAGTTCTTC
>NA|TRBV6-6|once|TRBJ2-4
CASKVEGAKNIQYF
TGTGCCAGCAAGGTCGAGGGAGCCAAAAACATTCAGTACTTC
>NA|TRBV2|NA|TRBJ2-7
CASSPLLGLEGEQYF
TGTGCCAGCAGTCCCCTCCTTGGGTTGGAGGGCGAGCAGTACTTC
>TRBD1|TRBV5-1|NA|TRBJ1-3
CASSLAGTGGSGNTIYF
TGCGCCAGCAGCTTGGCCGGGACAGGGGGCTCTGGAAACACCATATATTTT
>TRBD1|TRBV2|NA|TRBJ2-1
CASSFTGQGGNEQFF
TGTGCCAGCAGTTTCACGGGACAGGGTGGCAATGAGCAGTTCTTC
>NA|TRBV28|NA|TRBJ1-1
CASRKEDSRNTEAFF
TGTGCCAGCAGAAAAGAGGACAGCCGGAACACTGAAGCTTTCTTT
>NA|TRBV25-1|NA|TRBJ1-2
CASASNYGYTF
TGTGCCAGTGCGTCTAACTATGGCTACACCTTC
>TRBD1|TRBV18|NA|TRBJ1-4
CASSPEGQVEKLFF
TGTGCCAGCTCACCAGAGGGACAGGTCGAAAAACTGTTTTTT
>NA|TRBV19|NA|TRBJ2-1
CASSIIPSEQFF
TGTGCCAGTAGTATAATCCCCAGTGAGCAGTTCTTC